These T cell receptor beta chains were read from a single sample in a study of naive and memory T cell subsets. One entry per CDR3 protein, called by TCRdb with MiXCR from the UMI-ligation and nested PCR reads. This sample carries 85,000 to 130,000 distinct CDR3 sequences, about 14% of them seen once, and the ten largest clones take around 2.8%. Specimen: naive CD8+ T cells from blood. These receptors were taken from a human donor in good health. Both conserved end residues are part of each CDR3. D genes are given only for firm matches. The size entry is marked missing in some rows and otherwise reads once, few, many or a size class.

v_call	j_call	clone_size	d_call	cdr3_nt	cdr3_aa
TRBV7-9	TRBJ2-7	few	-	TGTGCCAGCAGCTTAGAGCTCTTCGGCGAGCAGTACTTC	CASSLELFGEQYF
TRBV20-1	TRBJ2-7	-	TRBD2	TGCAGTGCCCCAAGCGGGGCGGTCGACGAGCAGTACTTC	CSAPSGAVDEQYF
TRBV14	TRBJ2-7	-	-	TGTGCCAGCAGCCAACAGGCGGCGTACGAGCAGTACTTC	CASSQQAAYEQYF
TRBV25-1	TRBJ2-1	-	TRBD1	TGTGCCAGCAGGGAGGGACAGGGGGGACCGTTCTTC	CASREGQGGPFF
TRBV6-1	TRBJ1-5	few	-	TGTGCCAGCAGTGAAGATCAGAACTGGCAGGTCCAGCCCCAGCATTTT	CASSEDQNWQVQPQHF
TRBV6-1	TRBJ2-7	-	TRBD2	TGCTCAGCGGGGGCGGGTTACGAGCAGTACTTC	CSAGAGYEQYF
TRBV27	TRBJ1-5	many	-	TGTGCCAGCAGTTTATCGTGGGGTCAGCCCCAGCATTTT	CASSLSWGQPQHF
TRBV19	TRBJ2-7	few	-	TGTGCCAGTAGCCCCTGGCGGGGAAAAACCTACGAGCAGTACTTC	CASSPWRGKTYEQYF
TRBV4-3	TRBJ1-6	many	-	TGCGCCAGCAGCCAAGATAGGGATTCACCCCTCCACTTT	CASSQDRDSPLHF
TRBV20-1	TRBJ2-1	few	TRBD2	TGCAGTGTCCAGACTAGCGGGAACTACAATGAGCAGTTCTTC	CSVQTSGNYNEQFF
TRBV6-6	TRBJ1-2	many	-	TGTGCCAGCTTACACCCCCAAGCTAACTATGGCTACACCTTC	CASLHPQANYGYTF
TRBV2	TRBJ2-2	many	TRBD2	TGTGCCAGCAGGGGGACTAGCGAGCAAGGCGGGGAGCTGTTTTTT	CASRGTSEQGGELFF
TRBV21-1	TRBJ1-6	few	-	TGTGCCAGCAGCCCCCAGCTGACAGTTAGCTCCTATAATTCACCCCTCCACTTT	CASSPQLTVSSYNSPLHF
TRBV14	TRBJ2-7	few	-	TGTGCCAGCAGCCAAGATCCGGGACTCTCCTACGAGCAGTACTTC	CASSQDPGLSYEQYF
TRBV7-9	TRBJ1-4	few	-	TGTGCCAGCAGCTCGCTAACGGGGACCCCGCAGAGGGAAAAACTGTTTTTT	CASSSLTGTPQREKLFF
TRBV30	TRBJ1-1	-	-	TGTGCCTGGAGATTATTCCTCGGGGGTGACACTGAAGCTTTCTTT	CAWRLFLGGDTEAFF
TRBV6-2/TRBV6-3	TRBJ2-1	-	TRBD1	TGTGCCAGCAGTGGACCTTGGACAGGGGCTACCTACAATGAGCAGTTCTTC	CASSGPWTGATYNEQFF
TRBV19	TRBJ2-7	-	-	TGTGCCAGTAATAGCCGGGACTCTTCCTACGAGCAGTACTTC	CASNSRDSSYEQYF
TRBV12-3/TRBV12-4	TRBJ2-3	many	TRBD1	TGTGCCAGTTCAGGACAGGGGGCGGATACGCAGTATTTT	CASSGQGADTQYF
TRBV19	TRBJ2-1	-	-	TGTGCCACCAGCGCCTCCTACAATGAGCAGTTCTTC	CATSASYNEQFF
TRBV7-9	TRBJ2-1	-	-	TGTGCCAGCAGCCGAGAGGTCCCTTACAATGAGCAGTTCTTC	CASSREVPYNEQFF
TRBV24-1	TRBJ1-6	-	-	TGTGCTTCGTCACCCCTCCACTTT	CASSPLHF
TRBV6-1	TRBJ2-1	-	-	TGTGCCAGCAGTGAAGAAGGGAAACCCTACAATGAGCAGTTCTTC	CASSEEGKPYNEQFF
TRBV14	TRBJ2-5	-	TRBD2	TGTGCCAGCAGCCCTAGACTAGCGGGAAGTGAGACCCAGTACTTC	CASSPRLAGSETQYF
TRBV29-1	TRBJ2-7	few	-	TGCAGCGTTCGGGACGGATACGAGCAGTACTTC	CSVRDGYEQYF
TRBV20-1	TRBJ2-7	few	-	TGCAGTGCTAGAGTTAGGACAGAAGCCTACGAGCAGTACTTC	CSARVRTEAYEQYF
TRBV9	TRBJ1-2	many	TRBD1	TGTGCCAGCAGCGCACCGGGACAGGGGGCGATCGATGGCTACACCTTC	CASSAPGQGAIDGYTF
TRBV27	TRBJ2-3	few	TRBD2	TGTGCCAGCAGTTTGCCAACCGGGGGGGCCACAGATACGCAGTATTTT	CASSLPTGGATDTQYF
TRBV6-5	TRBJ2-3	-	-	TGTGCCAGCGGTCAGGCCGGCACAGATACGCAGTATTTT	CASGQAGTDTQYF
TRBV12-3/TRBV12-4	TRBJ1-1	few	TRBD1	TGTGCCAGCACCCTCATACAGGGGACTGAAGCTTTCTTT	CASTLIQGTEAFF
TRBV27	TRBJ2-3	many	-	TGTGCCAGCAGTTGGGATGCTGTCGGTGCGCAGTATTTT	CASSWDAVGAQYF
TRBV28	TRBJ2-1	few	TRBD2	TGTGCCAGCAGTGCCATACTAGCGGAGGGGTACAATGAGCAGTTCTTC	CASSAILAEGYNEQFF
TRBV29-1	TRBJ2-5	-	-	TGCAGCGTCGAGATGTATACCCAAGAGACCCAGTACTTC	CSVEMYTQETQYF
TRBV13	TRBJ1-1	-	TRBD1	TGTGCCAGCAGCTCCGAACCGGGACAGCATGTGAACACTGAAGCTTTCTTT	CASSSEPGQHVNTEAFF
TRBV16	TRBJ2-7	-	-	TGTGCCAGCAGCCCCCTAAACTACGAGCAGTACTTC	CASSPLNYEQYF
TRBV19	TRBJ2-7	few	-	TGTGCCAGTAGTCCGATGGTGCACTACGAGCAGTACTTC	CASSPMVHYEQYF
TRBV15	TRBJ2-1	few	TRBD2	TGTGCCACCAGCAGGACTAGCGGGTTAAGTGAGCAGTTCTTC	CATSRTSGLSEQFF
TRBV3-1	TRBJ2-7	-	TRBD2	TGTGCCAGCAGCCAGCGGCCGGGACTAGCGGATCGGTACGAGCAGTACTTC	CASSQRPGLADRYEQYF
TRBV12-5	TRBJ2-1	many	-	TGTGCTAGTGGTCTCCCCAACTACAATGAGCAGTTCTTC	CASGLPNYNEQFF
TRBV27	TRBJ1-1	-	TRBD1	TGTGCCAGCACACTTCTACCGACAGGGCGGACTGAAGCTTTCTTT	CASTLLPTGRTEAFF
TRBV19	TRBJ2-1	-	TRBD1	TGTGCCAGTAGCCCTCCAGGGGGCAGCTCCTACAATGAGCAGTTCTTC	CASSPPGGSSYNEQFF